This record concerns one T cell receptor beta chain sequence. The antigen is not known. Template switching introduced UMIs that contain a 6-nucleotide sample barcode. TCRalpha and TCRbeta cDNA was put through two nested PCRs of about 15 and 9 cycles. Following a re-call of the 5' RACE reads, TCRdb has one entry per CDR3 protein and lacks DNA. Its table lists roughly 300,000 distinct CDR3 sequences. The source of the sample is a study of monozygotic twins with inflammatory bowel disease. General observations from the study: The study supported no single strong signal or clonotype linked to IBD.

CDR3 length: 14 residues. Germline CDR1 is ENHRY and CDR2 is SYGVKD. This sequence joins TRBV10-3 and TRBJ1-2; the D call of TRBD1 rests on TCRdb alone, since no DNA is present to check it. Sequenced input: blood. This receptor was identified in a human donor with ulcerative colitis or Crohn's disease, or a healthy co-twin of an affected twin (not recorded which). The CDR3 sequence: CATTPQDRGHGYTF.